This record looks at one T cell receptor beta chain sequence and its context. The data belong to a study of blood T cell repertoires in COVID-19. Participants, 18 to 89 years old, spanned approximately 25 US areas. Participants reported their clinical history, and cohort assignment relied on those reports. Donors in Cohort 3 counted as recovered after two negative PCRs, clearance, or symptom resolution. There are 13 residues in the CDR3. The V gene's germline CDR1 is LGHDT and CDR2 YNNKEL (reference sequence). Between the trimmed V and J ends, which lost 2 bases and 7 bases, there was a span of 11 bases. Sequenced by immunoSEQ multiplex PCR; TCRdb stores in-frame clones only, minus some. The sample records over 120,000 clones, around four fifths being singletons.

The sample was PBMCs or T cells enriched from blood (not recorded which). The rearrangement joins TRBV3-1 (or the pseudogene TRBV3-2) to TRBJ1-1; perhaps TRBD1 as D (6 bases). The sequence derives from a woman between 45 and 65 years old who had recovered from COVID-19. The DNA for the CDR3 is TGTGCCAGCAGCCAACCGACAGGTTTTGAAGCTTTCTTT. Amino acid sequence: CASSQPTGFEAFF.